The text below deals with one T cell receptor beta chain. This specimen belongs to a study of T cell changes during pregnancy in multiple sclerosis. Germline loops: CDR1 MNHEY, CDR2 SMNVEV (reference sequence). The CDR3 has 15 amino acids. Unmatched junction bases numbered 5, after V lost 6 bases and J lost 4 bases. Clones were sequenced by immunoSEQ multiplex PCR, and TCRdb holds only the in-frame ones, with some missing. The profile shows 25,000 to 35,000 clones, under 95% of them singletons. The gene calls are TRBV27 and TRBJ2-6, with 8 bases aligning to TRBD1. The material was CD4+ T cells from peripheral blood mononuclear cells, obtained in the second trimester of pregnancy. This TCR came from a female donor in good health, enrolled as a control in a pregnancy study. CDR3 coding DNA: TGTGCCAGCAGGCAGGGGGCTCGGGGGGCCAACGTCCTGACTTTC. Its protein is CASRQGARGANVLTF.